The present T cell receptor beta chain was sequenced within a study of memory CD4+ T cells and cytomegalovirus serostatus. For the study at large: Healthy Belgian adult donors included under ten CMV-positive and 24 CMV-negative people. General study points: CD4+ memory repertoires contained about 40% of the roughly 160 reported CMV TCRbeta sequences.

Profiling relied on immunoSEQ multiplex PCR, and the TCRdb table lists in-frame clones only, not all of them. The sample holds almost 45,000 clones, 79% seen once. Points on this clone: What it recognizes is unknown.

The sort gate was single viable CD3+CD4+CD8-CD45RO+ cells for memory CD4+ T cells. CMV serostatus came from serum IgG against pp150, pp28, p38, p52. CD4+ T cells were isolated by positive magnetic selection. Looked up from germline, CDR1 is SEHNR and CDR2 is FQNEAQ (reference sequence). The V end was cut by 5 bases, the J end by 2 bases, with 12 bases between. The CDR3 runs to 14 residues. The rearrangement joins TRBV7-9 to TRBJ1-2; D not certain. Sequenced sample: memory CD4+ T cells from blood. This receptor was taken from an adult in good health and CMV-seronegative. The CDR3 protein is CASSQVSWNYGYTF. The CDR3 DNA reads TGTGCCAGCAGCCAGGTTAGCTGGAACTATGGCTACACCTTC.